This T cell receptor beta chain was retrieved from a study of T cells of healthy individuals. TCRdb reprocessed the 5' RACE reads with MiXCR, giving one entry per CDR3 protein. The sample carries approximately 50,000 distinct CDR3 sequences, roughly 14% recorded once. With 2 bases removed from V and 6 bases from J, the gap between germline ends came to 11 bases. The length of the CDR3 is 14 residues. Germline V CDR1 and CDR2: ENHRY, SYGVKD. The V and J genes are TRBV10-3 and TRBJ1-5, with unresolved D. This clonotype originated in a human donor in good health. The CDR3 here is CAISEGQKGQPQHF. CDR3 in DNA: TGTGCCATCAGTGAGGGGCAGAAGGGTCAGCCCCAGCATTTT.